This T cell receptor (beta chain) was identified in a study of T cell responses to AZD1222 COVID-19 vaccine. Study findings and constraints: Reports say nearly half of spike-specific TCRs go after unmutated variant regions. Baseline seropositives among AZD1222 recipients totaled only six or seven.

Sequencing was performed with immunoSEQ multiplex PCR; in TCRdb, only in-frame clones are kept and a portion is missing. The sample records tens of thousands of clones, 83% being singletons. Per the germline V gene, CDR1 is SGDLS and CDR2 is YYNGEE. Deletions cut 4 bases from V and 0 bases from J, with 13 bases between. The CDR3 is made up of 15 amino acids. A remark on this clone: Its antigen is still unknown.

V gene TRBV9 combines with J gene TRBJ1-2; the D is unclear. Material: peripheral blood, obtained 28 days after the second AZD1222 dose. The clonotype originates from an adult who received the AZD1222 COVID-19 vaccine. This CDR3 is CASSSRHPANYGYTF. CDR3 sequence (DNA): TGTGCCAGCAGCTCAAGACACCCAGCTAACTATGGCTACACCTTC.